These 11 T cell receptor beta chains were sequenced from one sample in a study of shared clonotypes between healthy human individuals. Using immunoSEQ multiplex PCR, the repertoire was profiled, and TCRdb retains in-frame clones only, with some absent. Of 2 million to 2.5 million clones in the sample, about 92% were seen once. What was sequenced was naive CD4+ T cells from PBMCs. The sample's subset: CD45RA+ positively selected. The source is a man aged 18 to 30 in good health. Some clones in this sample may be carry-over from other donors' samples.

CDR3 loop: CASSLYLSSYNEQFF. CDR3 coding DNA: TGTGCCAGCAGTTTATATCTCAGCTCCTACAATGAGCAGTTCTTC. The rearrangement links TRBV28 to TRBJ2-1; D is unresolved. The CDR3 runs 15 residues. The ends were cut back, 1 base at V and 0 bases at J, with 7 bases in the middle. CDR1 and CDR2 (germline): MDHEN, SYDVKM.

This sequence joins TRBV5-1 and TRBJ1-5; perhaps TRBD1 as D (5 bases). The V end was cut by 4 bases, the J end by 5 bases, with 10 bases between. Germline-derived CDR1 and CDR2 are SGHRS and YFSETQ. This CDR3 has 13 residues. Here the CDR3 reads CASSRLGDQPQHF. CDR3 coding DNA: TGCGCCAGCAGCCGGCTGGGGGATCAGCCCCAGCATTTT. The full variable domain, in which reference TRBV5-1 and TRBJ1-5 provide the parts outside the CDR3, is KAGVTQTPRYLIKTRGQQVTLSCSPISGHRSVSWYQQTPGQGLQFLFEYFSETQRNKGNFPGRFSGRQFSNSRSEMNVSTLELGDSALYLCASSRLGDQPQHFGDGTRLSIL.

The chain recombines TRBV5-1 with TRBJ1-6, with TRBD1 matching 7 bases. The junction had 0 bases not matched to a gene; V was cut back by 0 bases and J by 3 bases. This CDR3 contains 15 residues. Germline V lookup: CDR1 SGHRS, CDR2 YFSETQ. The CDR3: CASSLDRGYNSPLHF. CDR3 coding DNA: TGCGCCAGCAGCTTGGACAGGGGCTATAATTCACCCCTCCACTTT.

This chain uses TRBV7-8 with TRBJ2-7; the match to TRBD1 covers 7 bases. V dropped 3 bases and J dropped 2; count of bases not matched to a gene: 4. This CDR3 has 14 amino acids. CDR1 and CDR2 (germline): SGHVS, FQNEAQ. The CDR3 DNA reads as TGTGCCAGCAGCTTGAGTACAGGGGCCTACGAGCAGTACTTC. Translating it yields CASSLSTGAYEQYF.

The chain links TRBV4-1 to TRBJ2-1, with D possibly TRBD2 on 6 matching bases. The CDR3 runs to 17 residues. Germline V lookup: CDR1 MGHRA, CDR2 YSYEKL. V lost 1 base to trimming and J lost 1 base, with 14 bases between them. The CDR3, as DNA: TGCGCCAGCAGCCAAGTCCCTCCCAGCGGGTCCTACAATGAGCAGTTCTTC. Amino acid sequence: CASSQVPPSGSYNEQFF.

This chain uses TRBV28 with TRBJ2-7; D may be TRBD1 or TRBD2 (5 bases each). Trimming removed 6 bases from V and 3 bases from J, with 12 bases in between. The CDR3 has 13 amino acids. The V gene's germline CDR1 is MDHEN and CDR2 SYDVKM. The CDR3 loop is CASSLGPDYEQYF. CDR3 nucleotides: TGTGCCAGCAGCCTGGGACCAGACTACGAGCAGTACTTC.

The chain combines TRBV30 with TRBJ1-2; no firm D call. The V end was cut by 2 bases, the J end by 0 bases, with 4 bases between. The germline CDR1 and CDR2 sequences are GTSNPN and SVGIG (reference sequence). The CDR3 extends over 12 amino acids. The CDR3 region is CAWSLTNYGYTF. CDR3 DNA sequence: TGTGCCTGGAGTTTAACTAACTATGGCTACACCTTC.

J is TRBJ2-5 and V is TRBV5-6; possible D gene TRBD2, 5 bases. Germline assignment: CDR1 SGHDT and CDR2 YYEEEE. The CDR3 consists of 15 residues. The V end was cut by 1 base, the J end by 1 base, with 11 bases between. The CDR3 sequence is CASSLRRGLQETQYF. The CDR3 bases are TGTGCCAGCAGCTTGCGCAGAGGGCTCCAAGAGACCCAGTACTTC.

This chain joins TRBV5-1 and TRBJ2-7; 8 bases map to TRBD1. The CDR3 is 16 amino acids. V trimming: 0 bases; J trimming: 4 bases; junction bases outside the gene matches: 9. Germline loops: CDR1 SGHRS, CDR2 YFSETQ. CDR3 DNA sequence: TGCGCCAGCAGCTTGGTTAACGCCAGGGGGCCGTACGAGCAGTACTTC. Protein: CASSLVNARGPYEQYF.

Only a few counts were recorded for this clone. V and J are TRBV5-1 and TRBJ2-2; tentative D call: TRBD2 (5 bases). V lost 7 bases, J lost 4 bases, and 14 bases lay in between. The CDR3 is made up of 14 amino acids. CDR1 and CDR2 (germline): SGHRS, YFSETQ. The DNA for the CDR3 is TGCGCCAGCCGGTTCCCAGCGGCCACCGGGGAGCTGTTTTTT. Encoded protein: CASRFPAATGELFF.

The genes are TRBV6-1 and TRBJ1-1; D is possibly TRBD1 (5 bases). Germline V gene data show CDR1 as MNHNS and CDR2 as SASEGT. Trimming shortened V by 7 bases and J by 6 bases, and 18 bases separated the two germline ends. This CDR3 has 14 amino acids. CDR3 region: CASTPGGVRAEAFF. The CDR3 DNA reads TGTGCCAGCACCCCGGGGGGGGTGAGAGCTGAAGCTTTCTTT.